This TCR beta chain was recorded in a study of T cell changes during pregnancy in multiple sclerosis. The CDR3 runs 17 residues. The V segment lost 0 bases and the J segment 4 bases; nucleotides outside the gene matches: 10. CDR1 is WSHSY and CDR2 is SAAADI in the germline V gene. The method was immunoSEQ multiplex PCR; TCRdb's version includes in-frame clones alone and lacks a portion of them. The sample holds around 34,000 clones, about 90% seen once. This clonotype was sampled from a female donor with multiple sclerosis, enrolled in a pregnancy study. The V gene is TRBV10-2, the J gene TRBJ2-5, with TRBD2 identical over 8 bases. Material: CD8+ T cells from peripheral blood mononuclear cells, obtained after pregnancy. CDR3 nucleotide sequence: TGCGCCAGCAGTGAGTCGTCTCGGGGGGGCCTGGGAGAGACCCAGTACTTC. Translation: CASSESSRGGLGETQYF.